The rows below give T cell receptor beta chains drawn from one sample of a study of T cell changes during pregnancy in multiple sclerosis. Assay: immunoSEQ multiplex PCR; the TCRdb copy retains only in-frame clones and omits some. The repertoire has about 99,000 clones, roughly 92% of them found once; the top ten carry more than 0.85%. This specimen consisted of peripheral blood, obtained after pregnancy. The receptors shown here come from a female donor with multiple sclerosis, enrolled in a pregnancy study. Each CDR3 is given with its conserved first and last residue. Fields, in order: J gene, clone size, V gene, D gene, CDR3 protein, CDR3 DNA. D genes are given only for firm matches. Size tells how often a clone was seen (once, few, many) or the class of an expanded clone, and some rows leave it out.

TRBJ1-2 NA TRBV6-1 NA CASQGYGYTF TGTGCCAGCCAGGGATACGGCTACACCTTC
TRBJ2-5 NA TRBV5-8 TRBD2 CASSTPWGASGSQETQYF TGTGCCAGCAGTACCCCCTGGGGGGCTAGCGGGAGCCAAGAGACCCAGTACTTC
TRBJ1-6 NA TRBV6-1 TRBD1 CASDDGQGLTLHF TGTGCCAGCGATGACGGACAGGGACTAACCCTCCACTTT
TRBJ1-5 NA TRBV19 NA CASSISRSHQPQHF TGTGCCAGTAGTATTTCCCGTAGTCATCAGCCCCAGCATTTT
TRBJ1-3 NA TRBV6-6 NA CASSGQNTIYF TGTGCCAGCAGTGGACAAAACACCATATATTTT
TRBJ2-3 NA TRBV10-1 TRBD2 CASSDPGTSGRLAQYF TGCGCCAGCAGCGATCCGGGGACTAGCGGGAGACTAGCGCAGTATTTT
TRBJ2-7 NA TRBV7-2 NA CASSLAATSSYEQYF TGTGCCAGCAGCTTAGCGGCCACCAGCTCCTACGAGCAGTACTTC
TRBJ2-3 NA TRBV6-1 TRBD2 CASREDGLAGLTDTQYF TGTGCCAGCAGAGAAGACGGACTAGCGGGGCTCACAGATACGCAGTATTTT
TRBJ2-3 NA TRBV5-1 NA CASSQSVGISTDTQYF TGCGCCAGCAGTCAATCGGTCGGGATCAGCACAGATACGCAGTATTTT
TRBJ2-7 NA TRBV4-2 TRBD2 CASSQGAGPLEQYF TGTGCCAGCAGCCAAGGAGCGGGGCCCCTCGAGCAGTACTTC
TRBJ1-4 NA TRBV9 NA CASSVAGSEKLFF TGTGCCAGCAGCGTAGCGGGGAGTGAAAAACTGTTTTTT
TRBJ1-4 NA TRBV18 TRBD1 CASSHGGTVSEKLFF TGTGCCAGCTCCCATGGCGGGACAGTTAGCGAAAAACTGTTTTTT
TRBJ2-5 NA TRBV14 TRBD2 CASGLAGRETQYF TGTGCCAGCGGACTAGCGGGACGGGAGACCCAGTACTTC
TRBJ1-5 NA TRBV18 NA CASSPLAVSGQPQHF TGTGCCAGCTCACCACTGGCGGTATCGGGTCAGCCCCAGCATTTT
TRBJ1-6 NA TRBV7-2 TRBD1 CASSFNRGQLSSYNSPLHF TGTGCCAGCAGCTTCAACCGGGGACAGCTGAGCTCCTATAATTCACCCCTCCACTTT
TRBJ2-2 NA TRBV9 TRBD2 CASSVGPSGGAGGELFF TGTGCCAGCAGCGTAGGTCCTAGCGGGGGGGCCGGCGGGGAGCTGTTTTTT
TRBJ1-6 NA TRBV7-2 NA CASSLGHNNSPLHF TGTGCCAGCAGCCTGGGACACAATAATTCACCCCTCCACTTT
TRBJ1-6 NA TRBV28 NA CASSLLGGNSPLHF TGTGCCAGCAGTTTATTAGGGGGTAATTCACCCCTCCACTTT
TRBJ1-6 NA TRBV6-1 TRBD1 CASSVPQGRGNSPLHF TGTGCCAGCAGTGTTCCACAGGGGCGCGGAAATTCACCCCTCCACTTT
TRBJ2-7 NA TRBV7-9 NA CASSLPAGSHEQYF TGTGCCAGCAGCTTACCAGCAGGGTCCCACGAGCAGTACTTC
TRBJ1-2 NA TRBV4-3 NA CASSQEDRDYGYTF TGCGCCAGCAGCCAAGAGGACAGAGACTATGGCTACACCTTC
TRBJ2-7 NA TRBV5-1 TRBD2 CASSLGGRLAGTYEQYF TGCGCCAGCAGCTTGGGAGGGAGACTAGCGGGGACCTACGAGCAGTACTTC
TRBJ2-3 NA TRBV5-1 NA CASSYRGGASTDTQYF TGCGCCAGCAGCTACCGAGGGGGGGCTAGCACAGATACGCAGTATTTT
TRBJ2-7 NA TRBV19 NA CASSTPTGKGYEQYF TGTGCCAGCTCCACTCCAACAGGGAAGGGGTACGAGCAGTACTTC
TRBJ1-4 NA TRBV19 NA CASKGRGEDEKLFF TGTGCCAGTAAGGGGCGGGGGGAAGATGAAAAACTGTTTTTT
TRBJ2-2 NA TRBV14 NA CASSPYRSGELFF TGTGCCAGCAGCCCGTACCGGTCCGGGGAGCTGTTTTTT
TRBJ1-5 NA TRBV6-6 TRBD1 CASRPTGSNQPQHF TGTGCCAGCAGGCCGACAGGGAGCAATCAGCCCCAGCATTTT
TRBJ1-1 NA TRBV5-6 NA CASSLAVGTHNTEAFF TGTGCCAGCAGCTTGGCCGTTGGGACACATAACACTGAAGCTTTCTTT
TRBJ2-7 NA TRBV7-9 TRBD2 CASSSLGGTYEQYF TGTGCCAGCAGCTCCCTGGGGGGGACCTACGAGCAGTACTTC
TRBJ2-1 NA TRBV19 NA CASRGRSSYNEQFF TGTGCCAGTAGGGGGAGGAGCTCCTACAATGAGCAGTTCTTC
TRBJ2-1 NA TRBV5-8 NA CASSLVGYRGNEQFF TGTGCCAGCAGCTTGGTGGGGTATCGGGGGAATGAGCAGTTCTTC
TRBJ2-7 NA TRBV29-1 NA CSVSRWGQGSYEQYF TGCAGCGTTTCTCGGTGGGGGCAGGGCTCCTACGAGCAGTACTTC
TRBJ2-7 NA TRBV2 NA CASSKQTYEQYF TGTGCCAGCAGTAAACAGACCTACGAGCAGTACTTC
TRBJ1-2 NA TRBV29-1 NA CSVNWSYGYTF TGCAGCGTTAACTGGAGCTATGGCTACACCTTC
TRBJ2-1 NA TRBV2 NA CASRTGTLGHNEQFF TGTGCCAGCAGAACCGGCACTCTAGGCCACAATGAGCAGTTCTTC
TRBJ1-2 NA TRBV7-9 TRBD1 CASSPGGGQANYGYTF TGTGCCAGCAGCCCAGGGGGGGGACAGGCTAACTATGGCTACACCTTC
TRBJ2-3 NA TRBV6-4 NA CASSDSRTGDTQYF TGTGCCAGCAGTGACAGTAGGACGGGGGATACGCAGTATTTT
TRBJ1-1 NA TRBV7-6 NA CASSPHRAGRMNTEAFF TGTGCCAGCAGCCCTCACAGGGCCGGGAGGATGAACACTGAAGCTTTCTTT
TRBJ2-3 NA TRBV5-1 NA CASSLGGKDTQYF TGCGCCAGCAGCTTGGGAGGGAAAGATACGCAGTATTTT
TRBJ1-1 NA TRBV7-8 NA CASSLYNTEAFF TGTGCCAGCAGCTTATATAACACTGAAGCTTTCTTT
TRBJ1-3 NA TRBV11-2 NA CASSLGSTGNTIYF TGTGCCAGCAGCTTAGGATCTACTGGAAACACCATATATTTT
TRBJ1-2 NA TRBV5-1 NA CASQTDANYGYTF TGCGCCAGTCAGACTGACGCTAACTATGGCTACACCTTC
TRBJ2-5 NA TRBV9 NA CASSAGQQETQYF TGTGCCAGCAGCGCAGGACAACAAGAGACCCAGTACTTC
TRBJ1-2 NA TRBV5-5 NA CASSYPDGGWGYTF TGTGCCAGCAGCTACCCCGATGGAGGGTGGGGCTACACCTTC
TRBJ2-1 NA TRBV7-9 TRBD2 CASSRGLAGPTEQFF TGTGCCAGCAGCCGGGGGCTAGCGGGGCCGACGGAGCAGTTCTTC
TRBJ2-3 NA TRBV5-4 NA CASSLGAGDTDTQYF TGTGCCAGCAGCTTGGGGGCAGGGGACACAGATACGCAGTATTTT
TRBJ2-7 once TRBV11-2 NA CASGLPGSSYEQYF TGTGCCAGCGGCCTCCCAGGCAGCTCCTACGAGCAGTACTTC
TRBJ2-5 NA TRBV13 TRBD2 CASSARGSSGRGETQYF TGTGCCAGCAGCGCCAGGGGAAGTAGCGGGAGGGGAGAGACCCAGTACTTC
TRBJ2-4 NA TRBV28 TRBD2 CASSLSSGGAQYF TGTGCCAGCAGTTTATCTAGCGGAGGGGCTCAGTACTTC
TRBJ2-3 NA TRBV28 TRBD2 CASRGTSGSTDTQYF TGTGCCAGCAGGGGGACTAGCGGTAGCACAGATACGCAGTATTTT
TRBJ1-2 NA TRBV27 TRBD1 CASSLLLQGALNGYTF TGTGCCAGCAGTTTATTGCTGCAGGGGGCCTTAAATGGCTACACCTTC
TRBJ1-1 NA TRBV5-5 TRBD1 CASSNIPGQGNTEAFF TGTGCCAGCAGCAACATCCCGGGACAGGGGAACACTGAAGCTTTCTTT
TRBJ2-7 NA TRBV5-1 TRBD1 CASSRTGGPYEQYF TGCGCCAGCAGCCGGACAGGGGGCCCCTACGAGCAGTACTTC
TRBJ1-1 NA TRBV2 TRBD1 CASSENRGTEAFF TGTGCCAGCAGTGAAAACAGGGGCACTGAAGCTTTCTTT
TRBJ2-2 NA TRBV7-9 TRBD2 CASSFLGLSTGELFF TGTGCCAGCAGCTTCCTGGGACTAAGCACCGGGGAGCTGTTTTTT
TRBJ2-1 NA TRBV7-6 NA CASSLPASHEQFF TGTGCCAGCAGCTTACCAGCGTCCCATGAGCAGTTCTTC